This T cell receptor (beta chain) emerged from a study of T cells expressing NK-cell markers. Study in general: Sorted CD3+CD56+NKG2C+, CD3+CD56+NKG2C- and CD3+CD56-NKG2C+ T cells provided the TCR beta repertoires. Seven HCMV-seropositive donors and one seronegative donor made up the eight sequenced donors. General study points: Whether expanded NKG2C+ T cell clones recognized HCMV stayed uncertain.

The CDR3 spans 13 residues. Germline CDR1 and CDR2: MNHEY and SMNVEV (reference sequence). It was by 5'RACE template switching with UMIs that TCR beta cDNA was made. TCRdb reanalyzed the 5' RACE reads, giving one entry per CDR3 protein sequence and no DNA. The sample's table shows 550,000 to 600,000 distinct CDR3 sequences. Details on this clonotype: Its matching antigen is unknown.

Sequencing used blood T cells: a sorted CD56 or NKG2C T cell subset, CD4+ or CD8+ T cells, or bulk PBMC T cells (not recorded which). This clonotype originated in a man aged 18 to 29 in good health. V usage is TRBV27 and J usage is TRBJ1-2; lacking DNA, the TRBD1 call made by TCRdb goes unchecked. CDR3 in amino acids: CASRTGGIGGYTF.